One and the same sample provided the 30 T cell receptor beta chains below, sequenced in a study of tumor-infiltrating lymphocytes in oesophageal squamous cell carcinoma. TCRdb processed the PCR reads anew with MiXCR; each CDR3 protein has one entry. The sample gives 9,500 to 15,000 distinct CDR3 sequences, around 50% of which show up once; 35% to 50% is in the top ten. The sequencing sample was made of esophageal tumor tissue. The receptors were gathered from a female donor with esophageal squamous cell carcinoma.

The V gene is TRBV7-6, the J gene TRBJ2-1, with TRBD2 matching over 8 bases. Germline V CDR1 and CDR2: SGHVS, FNYEAQ. The CDR3 is 16 amino acids. V trimming: 2 bases; J trimming: 7 bases; junction bases outside the gene matches: 10. This CDR3 is CASSLSPREARNEQFF. DNA of the CDR3: TGTGCCAGCAGCTTAAGCCCGCGGGAGGCTCGTAATGAGCAGTTCTTC.

This clonotype is categorized as medium-sized. This may be a read error: a much more frequent sequence differs by one nucleotide. V is TRBV28 and J is TRBJ2-5; 7 positions agree with TRBD2. The CDR3 spans 14 residues. Germline lookup yields CDR1 MDHEN and CDR2 SYDVKM. V shed 6 bases and J 11 bases; nucleotides not matched to a gene: 15. The CDR3 region has the DNA TGTGCCAGCAGGGAGGCTAGCGGAGTCAATGAGCAGTACTTC. Its protein is CASREASGVNEQYF. Filled out from reference TRBV28 and TRBJ2-5, the complete variable domain reads DVKVTQSSRYLVKRTGEKVFLECVQDMDHENMFWYRQDPGLGLRLIYFSYDVKMKEKGDIPEGYSVSREKKERFSLILESASTNQTSMYLCASREASGVNEQYFGPGTRLLVL.

V is TRBV7-6 and J is TRBJ2-3; TRBD2 matches 7 bases. CDR1 and CDR2 (germline): SGHVS, FNYEAQ. The CDR3 contains 19 residues. The junction had 15 bases not matched to a gene; V was cut back by 0 bases and J by 3 bases. CDR3 residues: CASSLAPFLAEILTDTQYF. The CDR3, as DNA: TGTGCCAGCAGCTTAGCTCCCTTCCTAGCGGAAATTCTAACAGATACGCAGTATTTT. Supplemented by reference TRBV7-6 and TRBJ2-3, the full variable domain reads GAGVSQSPRYKVTKRGQDVALRCDPISGHVSLYWYRQALGQGPEFLTYFNYEAQQDKSGLPNDRFSAERPEGSISTLTIQRTEQRDSAMYRCASSLAPFLAEILTDTQYFGPGTRLTVL.

The chain recombines TRBV5-1 with TRBJ2-5; no reliable D call. Trimming left V 4 bases short and J 2 bases short, with 12 bases between. Germline V gene data show CDR1 as SGHRS and CDR2 as YFSETQ. The CDR3 has 14 residues. The CDR3 bases are TGCGCCAGCAGCAAATCAGGCCAACAAGAGACCCAGTACTTC. Translating gives CASSKSGQQETQYF.

This clonotype has at least ten counts. V gene TRBV5-1 combines with J gene TRBJ2-5; the D gene could be TRBD1 or TRBD2 (6 bases each). The CDR3 covers 16 residues. The V gene lost 0 bases and the J gene lost 1 base, with 13 bases spanning the gap. Germline values: CDR1 SGHRS, CDR2 YFSETQ. The CDR3 sequence: CASSLALWGAQETQYF. CDR3 sequence (DNA): TGCGCCAGCAGCTTGGCCCTCTGGGGGGCCCAAGAGACCCAGTACTTC.

The rearrangement uses TRBV19 and TRBJ2-5, with TRBD1 identical over 9 bases. Germline V lookup: CDR1 LNHDA, CDR2 SQIVND (reference sequence). CDR3 length equals 13 residues. The trim removed 3 bases at V and 5 bases at J, leaving 1 base unmatched. For the CDR3, the DNA is TGTGCCAGTAGTATGACAGGGGGGGAGACCCAGTACTTC. Its protein is CASSMTGGETQYF.

Comment on this clonotype: At one end, the junction sequence differs from germline, possibly due to a read error. CDR3 in amino acids: CASSSPTGGPGELYF. CDR3 in DNA: TGTGCCAGCAGTTCACCGACAGGGGGCCCCGGGGAGCTGTATTTT. The rearrangement links TRBV7-2 to TRBJ2-5, with TRBD1 matching over 10 bases. The CDR3 is 15 residues long. CDR1 and CDR2 from the germline V gene are SGHTA and FQGNSA.

To note about this clonotype: A much larger clone sits a single nucleotide away, making a read error possible. V usage is TRBV5-1 and J usage is TRBJ2-5; the match to TRBD2 covers 8 bases. This CDR3 comprises 17 residues. V shed 0 bases, J shed 11 bases, and the junction held 18 bases outside the gene matches. CDR1 is SGHRS, CDR2 YFSETQ, per germline. CDR3 loop: CASSLGSIAGIYNEQYF. The CDR3 coding sequence is TGCGCCAGCAGCTTGGGGTCAATAGCGGGAATTTACAATGAGCAGTACTTC.

This clonotype is medium-sized. This chain joins TRBV7-9 and TRBJ2-5; no firm D call. This CDR3 region has 14 residues. The germline V and J ends were trimmed by 5 bases and 5 bases, with 15 bases remaining between them. In germline, CDR1 is SEHNR, CDR2 FQNEAQ (reference sequence). CDR3 in amino acids: CASSAQTNAETQYF. In DNA form, the CDR3 reads TGTGCCAGCAGCGCCCAAACGAATGCGGAGACCCAGTACTTC.

V and J are TRBV5-3 and TRBJ2-3; D perhaps matches TRBD1 (6 bases). TRBV5-3 carries the ORF label, with uncertain function. The CDR3 has 14 amino acids. The V and J ends lost 8 bases and 1 base respectively, with 14 bases between them. The DNA of the CDR3 is TGTGCCAGCAGCCAACAGGGCCGCACAGATACGCAGTATTTT. It translates to CASSQQGRTDTQYF.

The chain links TRBV6-2 or TRBV6-3 to TRBJ2-5; the D gene could be TRBD1 or TRBD2 (5 bases each). The J call may be faulty, since TRBJ2-7 better matches the DNA end. Germline V gene sequence: CDR1 MNHEY, CDR2 SVGEGT. This CDR3 contains 17 residues. The CDR3 sequence: CASKAGFHGAASYEQYF. CDR3 nucleotides: TGTGCCAGCAAGGCAGGGTTCCACGGAGCGGCCTCCTACGAGCAGTACTTC.

This clonotype occurred a few times. J is TRBJ2-7 and V is TRBV5-6; 7 bases are a match to TRBD2. Germline V gene sequence: CDR1 SGHDT, CDR2 YYEEEE. The CDR3 totals 15 residues. Losses at the gene ends were 5 bases for V and 3 bases for J; bases not matched to a gene: 11. The CDR3 nucleotides read TGTGCCAGCAGGCGCTACGGGGGGTCCCTCTACGAGCAGTACTTC. Translation gives CASRRYGGSLYEQYF.

CDR3 region: CASSNLAGAYNEQFF. CDR3 DNA sequence: TGTGCCAGCAGTAATCTAGCGGGGGCCTACAATGAGCAGTTCTTC. The V and J genes are TRBV12-3 or TRBV12-4 and TRBJ2-1, with TRBD2 identical over 10 bases. This CDR3 is built from 15 residues. V was pared by 5 bases and J by 2 bases, with 3 bases of the junction left unmatched.

The chain combines TRBV7-3 with TRBJ2-1; 7 nucleotides align to TRBD2. CDR3 length equals 14 residues. In germline, CDR1 is SGHTA, CDR2 FQGTGA. The trim removed 4 bases at V and 6 bases at J, leaving 6 bases unmatched. The CDR3 here is CASSSSGTTNEQFF. The DNA for the CDR3 is TGTGCCAGCAGCTCATCCGGGACTACCAATGAGCAGTTCTTC.

This clonotype showed up just once. The chain links TRBV7-6 to TRBJ2-6; D gene unclear. Judging by the DNA end, TRBJ2-7 fits better; the J call may be wrong. Germline V gives CDR1 SGHVS, CDR2 FNYEAQ. This CDR3 is built from 15 residues. The CDR3 nucleotides are TGTGCCAGCAGCTTAGCCCAATGGGCATACGAGCGGCAGTACTTC. Amino acids: CASSLAQWAYERQYF.

On this clonotype itself: Since no conserved phenylalanine or tryptophan closes the CDR3, a read error is the likely cause. The DNA is omitted, as the CDR3 cannot be located on it reliably, and the CDR3 follows TCRdb's listing. This chain uses TRBV7-9 with TRBJ2-3; TRBD1 is the table's D call and was not checked against the DNA. Ends included, the CDR3 has 17 residues. From germline, CDR1 is SEHNR and CDR2 FQNEAQ (reference sequence). The CDR3 sequence: CASSSGTGVQNEQFFGP.

In its sample, this clonotype is medium-sized. This chain uses TRBV12-5 with TRBJ2-3, with 11 bases fitting TRBD2. The germline gives CDR1 LGHNT, CDR2 FRNRAP. This CDR3 region has 17 residues. The trim removed 0 bases at V and 1 base at J, leaving 3 bases unmatched. The CDR3 nucleotides are TGTGCTAGTGGTTTGGTTCTAGCGGGGGGCCGCACAGATACGCAGTATTTT. This translates into CASGLVLAGGRTDTQYF.

This clonotype qualifies as medium-sized. The rearrangement links TRBV7-3 to TRBJ2-2; 8 bases line up with TRBD1. Trimming cost V 5 bases and J 6 bases; bases outside gene matches: 2. CDR1 is SGHTA, CDR2 FQGTGA, per germline. The CDR3 covers 13 residues. Written as DNA, the CDR3 is TGTGCCAGCAGCCCACAGGGGGCCGGGGAGCTGTTTTTT. Its translation: CASSPQGAGELFF.

Here the CDR3 DNA reads TGTGCCAGCAGCTTAAACAGGGCTGAGAACGAGCAGTACTTC. The encoded protein is CASSLNRAENEQYF. The chain joins TRBV7-2 to TRBJ2-4, with a tentative D call TRBD1 (6 bases). Near its end, the DNA agrees better with TRBJ2-7, so the J call may be wrong. Looked up from germline, CDR1 is SGHTA and CDR2 is FQGNSA. The CDR3 contains 14 residues.

The V gene is TRBV7-3, the J gene TRBJ2-7; TRBD1 agrees at 9 bases. V shed 3 bases and J 7 bases; nucleotides not matched to a gene: 4. From germline, CDR1 is SGHTA and CDR2 FQGTGA. The CDR3 is 13 residues long. The CDR3 sequence is CASSLDRGNEQYF. DNA for the CDR3: TGTGCCAGCAGCTTGGACAGGGGCAATGAGCAGTACTTC.

The V gene is TRBV6-8, the J gene TRBJ2-1; perhaps TRBD1 as D (5 bases). The assigned J gene may be wrong: the sequence end matches TRBJ2-7 better. The germline V gene has CDR1 MNHGY and CDR2 SAAAGT. The CDR3 runs to 14 residues. The CDR3 DNA reads TGTGCCAGCAGTTACGGGGCCGAAGCCTACGAGCAGTACTTC. Amino acids: CASSYGAEAYEQYF.

This clonotype was counted at least ten times. V gene TRBV2 combines with J gene TRBJ1-6; D possibly corresponds to TRBD1 (5 bases). Between the trimmed V and J ends, which lost 2 bases and 6 bases, there was a span of 11 bases. CDR3 length equals 15 residues. Germline CDR1 reads SNHLY; CDR2 reads FYNNEI. The CDR3 region has the DNA TGTGCCAGCAGTGAACTTGGGGGAACTAATTCACCCCTCCACTTT. Amino acid sequence: CASSELGGTNSPLHF.

This clonotype was detected many times. The gene calls are TRBV5-1 and TRBJ2-5; 14 bases map to TRBD2. Per the germline V gene, CDR1 is SGHRS and CDR2 is YFSETQ. This CDR3 comprises 18 residues. V dropped 8 bases and J dropped 5; count of bases not matched to a gene: 17. This CDR3 is CASRTGPFGLAGGETQYF. DNA for the CDR3: TGCGCCAGTCGGACAGGGCCCTTTGGACTAGCGGGAGGTGAGACCCAGTACTTC. Full variable domain (remainder filled in from reference TRBV5-1 and TRBJ2-5): KAGVTQTPRYLIKTRGQQVTLSCSPISGHRSVSWYQQTPGQGLQFLFEYFSETQRNKGNFPGRFSGRQFSNSRSEMNVSTLELGDSALYLCASRTGPFGLAGGETQYFGPGTRLLVL.

The chain combines TRBV7-2 with TRBJ2-1; maybe TRBD1 (6 bases). Judging by the DNA end, TRBJ2-4 fits better; the J call may be wrong. The CDR3 is made up of 16 amino acids. Germline V gives CDR1 SGHTA, CDR2 FQGNSA. The CDR3 sequence: CASSLNRAVAKNIQYF. In DNA form, the CDR3 reads TGTGCCAGCAGCCTTAACAGGGCGGTAGCCAAAAACATTCAGTACTTC.

This clonotype was observed a handful of times. The chain recombines TRBV7-2 with TRBJ2-1; 10 bases fit TRBD2. V trimming: 2 bases; J trimming: 4 bases; junction bases outside the gene matches: 11. This CDR3 region has 18 residues. Germline CDR1 reads SGHTA; CDR2 reads FQGNSA. The CDR3: CASSLSITSGAGYNEQFF. The CDR3 coding sequence is TGTGCCAGCAGCTTAAGCATTACTAGCGGGGCCGGATACAATGAGCAGTTCTTC.

On this clonotype: This likely comes from a read error, as the CDR3 has no conserved phenylalanine or tryptophan at its end. The DNA is left out, because the CDR3 cannot be placed on it with certainty; the CDR3 is given as TCRdb lists it. The chain's CDR3 is CASSLESNNEQFFGP. J is TRBJ2-3 and V is TRBV7-7; the table's D call of TRBD2 was not tested on the DNA. The CDR3 is 15 residues long, ends included. Germline assignment: CDR1 SSHAT and CDR2 FNYEAQ (reference sequence).

This clonotype was picked up many times. This could be a read error, since a much larger clone is one nucleotide away. V is TRBV6-1 and J is TRBJ2-7, with D perhaps TRBD2 (6 bases). CDR3 size: 12 residues. The V gene's germline CDR1 is MNHNS and CDR2 SASEGT. Trimming cost V 6 bases and J 7 bases, with 13 bases left between them. As DNA, the CDR3 is TGTGCCAGCAGCCCCCGGGGGTATGAGCAGTACTTC. Translating it yields CASSPRGYEQYF.

This clonotype was found once. The rearrangement links TRBV12-3 or TRBV12-4 to TRBJ2-1; no clear D gene. The CDR3 has 14 amino acids. V was pared by 3 bases and J by 4 bases, with 10 bases between. CDR3 sequence (DNA): TGTGCCAGCAGTTTTCACACAGCTTACAATGAGCAGTTCTTC. It yields the protein CASSFHTAYNEQFF.

This clonotype is a singleton in its sample. Its ends do not fully match the called genes, so a read error is possible. The gene calls are TRBV7-6 and TRBJ2-2, with D tentatively TRBD1 or TRBD2 (5 bases each). This CDR3 region has 16 residues. Germline-derived CDR1 and CDR2 are SGHVS and FNYEAQ. The DNA for the CDR3 is TGTGCTAGCAGCGAACGGGGCTGTGCGAACACCGGGGAGCTGTTTTTT. It encodes CASSERGCANTGELFF.

This clonotype has just a few counts. The chain is built from TRBV7-2 and TRBJ1-2, with D unresolved. This CDR3 region has 14 residues. Germline assignment: CDR1 SGHTA and CDR2 FQGNSA. V was trimmed by 2 bases and J by 4 bases, leaving 11 bases between them. CDR3 DNA: TGTGCCAGCAGCTTAAACCCATCAGTCTATGGCTACACCTTC. This encodes CASSLNPSVYGYTF.